Below, 26 T cell receptor beta chains from the same sample are listed, as sequenced in a study of radiotherapy plus CTLA-4 blockade in lung cancer. Profiled with immunoSEQ multiplex PCR; TCRdb holds only in-frame clones, not every one. There are tens of thousands of clones in the sample; 75% to 90% occur only once, and more than 2% lies in the top ten. This specimen was peripheral blood, taken from a patient treated with radiotherapy plus ipilimumab. These receptors were collected from a human donor with non-small cell lung cancer who had a partial response to radiotherapy plus ipilimumab.

Worth noting for this clone: Other DNA sequences in this sample translate to the same CDR3. The gene calls are TRBV5-4 and TRBJ2-5; TRBD2 aligns across 12 bases. V shed 3 bases, J shed 5 bases, and the junction held 5 bases outside the gene matches. The germline V gene encodes CDR1 SGHNT and CDR2 YYREEE (reference sequence). The CDR3 runs 15 residues. The CDR3 DNA sequence: TGTGCCAGCAGCTCCCGACTAGCGGGAGAGGAGACCCAGTACTTC. It translates to CASSSRLAGEETQYF.

The chain has TRBV27 and TRBJ2-1, with D tentatively TRBD2 (7 bases). CDR1 and CDR2 (germline): MNHEY, SMNVEV (reference sequence). V shed 5 bases and J shed 8 bases, with 13 bases lying between them. This CDR3 spans 13 amino acids. The DNA of the CDR3 is TGTGCCAGCAGTCTACAAGGGGGGGATGAGCAGTTCTTC. Protein product: CASSLQGGDEQFF.

V usage is TRBV28 and J usage is TRBJ2-1; 9 bases map to TRBD2. Germline assignment: CDR1 MDHEN and CDR2 SYDVKM. This CDR3 contains 17 residues. V dropped 6 bases and J dropped 5; count of bases not matched to a gene: 14. For the CDR3, the DNA is TGTGCCAGCAGATCACACACGCTAGCGGGAATAAACAATGAGCAGTTCTTC. Encoded protein: CASRSHTLAGINNEQFF. Full variable domain (outside the CDR3, taken from reference TRBV28 and TRBJ2-1): DVKVTQSSRYLVKRTGEKVFLECVQDMDHENMFWYRQDPGLGLRLIYFSYDVKMKEKGDIPEGYSVSREKKERFSLILESASTNQTSMYLCASRSHTLAGINNEQFFGPGTRLTVL.

The chain links TRBV7-2 to TRBJ2-1; 7 bases are a match to TRBD2. The CDR3 loop spans 15 amino acids. Germline-derived CDR1 and CDR2 are SGHTA and FQGNSA. Trimming cost V 3 bases and J 7 bases; bases outside gene matches: 9. The DNA of the CDR3 is TGTGCCAGCAGCTTTGAGACTAGCTCTAGGAATGAGCAGTTCTTC. Its translation is CASSFETSSRNEQFF. Using reference TRBV7-2 and TRBJ2-1 for the parts outside the CDR3, the full variable domain is GAGVSQSPSNKVTEKGKDVELRCDPISGHTALYWYRQSLGQGLEFLIYFQGNSAPDKSGLPSDRFSAERTGGSVSTLTIQRTQQEDSAVYLCASSFETSSRNEQFFGPGTRLTVL.

This chain joins TRBV5-1 and TRBJ2-7; weak D call: TRBD1 (5 bases). CDR1 and CDR2 (germline): SGHRS, YFSETQ. This CDR3 has 14 residues. Trimming left V 0 bases short and J 3 bases short, with 10 bases between. The CDR3 is CASSLEAGHYEQYV. CDR3 in DNA: TGCGCCAGCAGCTTGGAGGCAGGGCACTACGAGCAGTACGTC.

The chain recombines TRBV30 with TRBJ1-6; maybe TRBD1 (5 bases). Germline V CDR1 and CDR2: GTSNPN, SVGIG (reference sequence). CDR3 length equals 14 residues. V was shortened by 4 bases and J by 8 bases, with 15 bases between the two germline ends. CDR3 residues: CAWKTPDTDSPLHF. The DNA for the CDR3 is TGTGCCTGGAAAACCCCGGACACCGATTCACCCCTCCACTTT.

This sequence joins TRBV15 and TRBJ1-4; D remains ambiguous. The CDR3 extends over 18 amino acids. Germline V gene sequence: CDR1 LNHNV, CDR2 YYDKDF (reference sequence). V lost 1 base and J 3 bases, leaving 18 bases between the germline ends. The CDR3 loop reads CATSRVLLERGANEKLFF. CDR3 sequence (DNA): TGTGCCACCAGCAGAGTCCTATTAGAACGCGGGGCTAATGAAAAACTGTTTTTT.

CDR3 sequence: CASSQDRNTEAFF. CDR3 DNA: TGTGCCAGCAGCCAAGACAGGAACACTGAAGCTTTCTTT. The chain has TRBV14 and TRBJ1-1; the D is unclear. Germline lookup yields CDR1 SGHDN and CDR2 FVKESK. This CDR3 comprises 13 residues. The V gene lost 0 bases and the J gene lost 1 base, with 3 bases spanning the gap.

CDR3: CASSQDVGQGYHEQFF. The CDR3 nucleotides read TGCGCCAGCAGCCAAGATGTGGGGCAGGGGTATCATGAGCAGTTCTTC. The chain joins TRBV4-3 to TRBJ2-1; D might be TRBD1 (6 bases). The CDR3 is 16 amino acids. CDR1 and CDR2 (germline): LGHNA, YSLEER. V lost 0 bases, J lost 8 bases, and 17 bases lay in between.

The chain has TRBV7-9 and TRBJ1-4, with TRBD1 matching over 8 bases. Germline values: CDR1 SEHNR, CDR2 FQNEAQ (reference sequence). This CDR3 has 15 residues. After removal of 6 bases from V and 0 bases from J, the junction contained 3 bases not matched to a gene. As DNA, the CDR3 is TGTGCCAGCAGGACAGGGGAAGCAACTAATGAAAAACTGTTTTTT. Translated: CASRTGEATNEKLFF.

The V call is TRBV29-1, the J call TRBJ2-4; 8 positions match TRBD1. V was clipped by 4 bases and J by 3 bases; unmatched bases: 17. Germline V lookup: CDR1 SQVTM, CDR2 ANQGSEA. The CDR3 contains 18 residues. The CDR3 reads CSVVARDRTYLNKNIQYF. CDR3 coding DNA: TGCAGCGTTGTTGCCCGGGACAGGACGTATTTAAACAAAAACATTCAGTACTTC.

The rearrangement uses TRBV7-2 and TRBJ2-7; maybe TRBD1 (6 bases). The CDR3 length is 14 residues. Trimming cost V 2 bases and J 1 base, with 9 bases left between them. CDR1 is SGHTA and CDR2 is FQGNSA in the germline V gene. This CDR3 reads CASSLHRESYEQYF. DNA of the CDR3: TGTGCCAGCAGCTTACACAGGGAGTCCTACGAGCAGTACTTC. The whole variable domain, remainder taken from reference TRBV7-2 and TRBJ2-7, is GAGVSQSPSNKVTEKGKDVELRCDPISGHTALYWYRQSLGQGLEFLIYFQGNSAPDKSGLPSDRFSAERTGGSVSTLTIQRTQQEDSAVYLCASSLHRESYEQYFGPGTRLTVT.

The chain employs TRBV6-4 and TRBJ2-5; the match to TRBD2 covers 10 bases. The CDR3 consists of 15 residues. CDR1 MRHNA and CDR2 SNTAGT come from the germline V gene. V lost 4 bases, J lost 5 bases, and 7 bases stayed unmatched. CDR3 region: CASSAASGSGETQYF. DNA of the CDR3: TGTGCCAGCAGTGCCGCTAGCGGGAGTGGGGAGACCCAGTACTTC.

CDR3 in amino acids: CASRKLLRGSYEQYV. The CDR3 bases are TGTGCCAGCAGAAAGCTCCTCCGGGGATCCTACGAGCAGTACGTC. The V gene is TRBV6-6, the J gene TRBJ2-7; a weak D match, TRBD2 (5 bases). CDR1 MNHNY and CDR2 SVGAGI come from the germline V gene (reference sequence). The length of the CDR3 is 15 residues. The V end lost 6 bases, the J end lost 1 base, and 16 bases lay between the germline ends.

CDR3 amino acids: CASSEQGTLWGNTIYF. CDR3 DNA sequence: TGTGCCAGCAGTGAACAGGGTACCCTCTGGGGAAACACCATATATTTT. The J gene is TRBJ1-3, the V gene TRBV6-1; a possible D gene is TRBD1 (5 bases). Looked up from germline, CDR1 is MNHNS and CDR2 is SASEGT. The CDR3 has 16 amino acids. V lost 2 bases, J lost 4 bases, and 15 bases lay in between.

The chain links TRBV7-2 to TRBJ2-6; the D is unclear. Between the trimmed V and J ends, which lost 5 bases and 2 bases, there was a span of 13 bases. The CDR3 is 16 residues long. Germline CDR1 SGHTA, CDR2 FQGNSA. CDR3 bases: TGTGCCAGCAGCCAAGAGGAAGGAGCTGGGGCCAACGTCCTGACTTTC. It yields the protein CASSQEEGAGANVLTF.

The chain has TRBV7-3 and TRBJ2-1, with a possible D match to TRBD2 (6 bases). CDR3 size: 16 residues. Deletions cut 0 bases from V and 7 bases from J, with 16 bases between. Germline lookup yields CDR1 SGHTA and CDR2 FQGTGA. The CDR3 is CASSLTFGGSKNEQFF. CDR3 DNA sequence: TGTGCCAGCAGCTTAACTTTTGGGGGGTCAAAAAATGAGCAGTTCTTC. The whole variable domain, remainder taken from reference TRBV7-3 and TRBJ2-1, is GAGVSQTPSNKVTEKGKYVELRCDPISGHTALYWYRQSLGQGPEFLIYFQGTGAADDSGLPNDRFFAVRPEGSVSTLKIQRTERGDSAVYLCASSLTFGGSKNEQFFGPGTRLTVL.

The chain employs TRBV5-1 and TRBJ1-3, with 7 bases matching TRBD1. The germline V gene has CDR1 SGHRS and CDR2 YFSETQ. The V segment lost 0 bases and the J segment 0 bases; nucleotides outside the gene matches: 6. The CDR3 covers 17 residues. The DNA of the CDR3 is TGCGCCAGCAGCTTGGCCGCTCCAGGGGGCTCTGGAAACACCATATATTTT. Its protein is CASSLAAPGGSGNTIYF.

The V gene is TRBV19, the J gene TRBJ2-7; 9 bases are a match to TRBD1. With V trimmed by 4 bases and J by 4 bases, 5 bases remained unmatched. This CDR3 region has 14 residues. The germline CDR1 and CDR2 sequences are LNHDA and SQIVND (reference sequence). The CDR3 nucleotides read TGTGCCAGTAGTACAGGACAGGGGCTTTACGAGCAGTACTTC. It translates to CASSTGQGLYEQYF.

The J gene is TRBJ1-1, the V gene TRBV28; D gene uncertain. Germline V gene sequence: CDR1 MDHEN, CDR2 SYDVKM. Trimming stripped 3 bases from V and 1 base from J, with 9 bases between. CDR3 size: 14 residues. The CDR3 nucleotides read TGTGCCAGCAGTTTTGTGGGAGAGAACACTGAAGCTTTCTTT. Protein sequence: CASSFVGENTEAFF.

This clone was recorded once. CDR3 coding DNA: TGTGCCAGCAGCCTAGGACAGGGGGATAATGGCTACACCTTC. It codes for CASSLGQGDNGYTF. The chain links TRBV7-9 to TRBJ1-2; TRBD1 matches 10 bases. V lost 5 bases to trimming and J lost 6 bases; unmatched junction nucleotides: 6. Germline CDR1 and CDR2: SEHNR and FQNEAQ (reference sequence). The CDR3 is 14 amino acids.

This clone was found a few times. The chain recombines TRBV10-1 with TRBJ2-7; D perhaps matches TRBD1 (6 bases). V shed 8 bases and J shed 5 bases, with 19 bases lying between them. Germline V lookup: CDR1 WNHNN, CDR2 SYGVQD (reference sequence). CDR3 length: 14 amino acids. CDR3 in amino acids: CASLPHRVLDEQYV. The CDR3 DNA follows: TGCGCCAGCCTACCCCACAGGGTTTTGGACGAGCAGTACGTC.

DNA for the CDR3: TGTGCCAGTAGTATAGCAGGCAGGGGGCAAGGTGACACTGAAGCTTTCTTT. Amino acids: CASSIAGRGQGDTEAFF. This chain joins TRBV19 and TRBJ1-1; TRBD1 matches 8 bases. The CDR3 is made up of 17 amino acids. CDR1 LNHDA and CDR2 SQIVND come from the germline V gene (reference sequence). The ends lost 1 base at V and 3 bases at J; junction bases unmatched: 10. The whole variable domain, remainder taken from reference TRBV19 and TRBJ1-1, is DGGITQSPKYLFRKEGQNVTLSCEQNLNHDAMYWYRQDPGQGLRLIYYSQIVNDFQKGDIAEGYSVSREKKESFPLTVTSAQKNPTAFYLCASSIAGRGQGDTEAFFGQGTRLTVV.

This clone was counted only a few times. Other DNA sequences in this sample translate to the same CDR3. The J gene is TRBJ2-2, the V gene TRBV7-9; D might be TRBD1 (6 bases). The germline V and J ends were trimmed by 4 bases and 2 bases, with 11 bases remaining between them. The CDR3 runs 15 residues. Germline V lookup: CDR1 SEHNR, CDR2 FQNEAQ (reference sequence). The CDR3 DNA is TGTGCCAGCAGCTCCCGGACAGTTAACACCGGGGAGCTGTTTTTT. This codes for CASSSRTVNTGELFF.

The CDR3 spells CASSLGTSGKGRETQYF. For the CDR3, the DNA is TGTGCCAGCAGCTTAGGGACTAGCGGGAAAGGTCGAGAGACCCAGTACTTC. V usage is TRBV7-2 and J usage is TRBJ2-5; 12 bases are a match to TRBD2. The ends lost 1 base at V and 4 bases at J; junction bases unmatched: 7. CDR1 and CDR2 (germline): SGHTA, FQGNSA. CDR3 length equals 17 residues.

A single count supports this clone. The chain carries TRBV15 and TRBJ1-2; tentative D call: TRBD1 (6 bases). The ends were cut back, 0 bases at V and 0 bases at J, with 14 bases in the middle. Looked up from germline, CDR1 is LNHNV and CDR2 is YYDKDF (reference sequence). The CDR3 has 17 amino acids. The CDR3 DNA is TGTGCCACCAGCAGAGAGACGGCAGGGGCTGCTAACTATGGCTACACCTTC. Encoded protein: CATSRETAGAANYGYTF.